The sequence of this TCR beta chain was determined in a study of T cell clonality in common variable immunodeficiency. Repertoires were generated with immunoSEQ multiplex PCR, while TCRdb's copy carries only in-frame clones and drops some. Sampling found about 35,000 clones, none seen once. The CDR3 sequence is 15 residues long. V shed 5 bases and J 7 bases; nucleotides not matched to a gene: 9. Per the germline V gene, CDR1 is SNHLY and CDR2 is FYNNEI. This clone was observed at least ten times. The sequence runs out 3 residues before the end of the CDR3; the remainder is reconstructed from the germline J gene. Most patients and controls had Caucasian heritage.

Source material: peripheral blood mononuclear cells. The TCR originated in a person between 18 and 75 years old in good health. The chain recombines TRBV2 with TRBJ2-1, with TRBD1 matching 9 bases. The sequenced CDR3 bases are TGTGCCAGCAGTCGACAGGGGGGAGGGAGTAATGAG. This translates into CASSRQGGGSNE. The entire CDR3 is CASSRQGGGSNEQFF.